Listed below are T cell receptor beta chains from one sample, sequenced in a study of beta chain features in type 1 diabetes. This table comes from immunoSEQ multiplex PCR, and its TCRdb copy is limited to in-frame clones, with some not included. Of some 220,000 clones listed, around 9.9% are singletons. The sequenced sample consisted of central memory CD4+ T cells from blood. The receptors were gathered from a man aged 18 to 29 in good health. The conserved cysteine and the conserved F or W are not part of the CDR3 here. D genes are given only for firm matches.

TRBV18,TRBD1,ASSLDPDRGNTEAF
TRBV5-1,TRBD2,ASSLTGGTTDTQY
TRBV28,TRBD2,ASFTSGELEQY
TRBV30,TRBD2,AWIPGLAGHNEQF
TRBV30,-,AWTRLRDTEAF
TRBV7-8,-,ASSLQQLTDTQY
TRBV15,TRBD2,ATSRDPGSGRVYEQF
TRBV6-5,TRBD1,ATRQGQHTEAF
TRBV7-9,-,ASSFDSTDTQY
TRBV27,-,ASSLSIGKGQETQY
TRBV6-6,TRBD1,ASSGQGSDTQY
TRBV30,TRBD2,AWEASGSYEQY
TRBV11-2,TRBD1,ASSLVWQGDYGYT
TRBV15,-,ATSRGGSYGYT
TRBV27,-,ASASVAGGNTIY
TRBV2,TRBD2,ASSLSGRDTQY
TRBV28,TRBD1,ASSLTGIYEQY
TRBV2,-,ASSRPAGGTDTQY
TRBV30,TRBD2,AWTSGAYNEQF
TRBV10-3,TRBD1,AISPTDRVNTGELF
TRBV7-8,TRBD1,ASSLEGQMDEQF
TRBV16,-,ASSQSLHYTGELF
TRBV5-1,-,ASSGNTEAF
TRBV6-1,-,ASSVERYNEQF
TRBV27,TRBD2,ASRPWASGSYEQY
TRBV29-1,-,SVGGLNTEAF
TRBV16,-,ASSQSYQGYTEAF
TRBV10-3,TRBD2,ATNPVAGGTDTQY
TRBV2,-,ASQPDRHSNQPQH
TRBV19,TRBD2,ASTQVGTTTGELF
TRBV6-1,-,ATAPFQAQAF
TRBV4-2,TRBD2,ASSQAVEAGGAYEQY
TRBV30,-,AWSDSPRFYEQY
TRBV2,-,ASRIITDTQY
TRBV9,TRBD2,ASSAHRTSGRLIDTQY
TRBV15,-,ATSRDSRGWGTDTQY
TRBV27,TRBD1,ASSLKWTGNYGYT
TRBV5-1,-,ASSSSYGRTDTQY
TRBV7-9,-,ASGQSSETQY
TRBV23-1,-,ASSQSWRTYNQPQH